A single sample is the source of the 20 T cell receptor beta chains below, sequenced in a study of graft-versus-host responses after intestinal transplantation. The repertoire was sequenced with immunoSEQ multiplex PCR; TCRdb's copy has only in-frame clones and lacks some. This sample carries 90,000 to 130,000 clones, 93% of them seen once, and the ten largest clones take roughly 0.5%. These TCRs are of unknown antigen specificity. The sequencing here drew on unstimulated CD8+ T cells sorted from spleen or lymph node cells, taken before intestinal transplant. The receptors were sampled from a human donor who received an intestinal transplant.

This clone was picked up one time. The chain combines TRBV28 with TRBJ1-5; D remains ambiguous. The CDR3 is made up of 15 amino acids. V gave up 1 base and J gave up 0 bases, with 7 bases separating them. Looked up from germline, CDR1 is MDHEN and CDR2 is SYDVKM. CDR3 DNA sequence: TGTGCCAGCAGTTTATCAGCTCCTAGCAATCAGCCCCAGCATTTT. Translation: CASSLSAPSNQPQHF.

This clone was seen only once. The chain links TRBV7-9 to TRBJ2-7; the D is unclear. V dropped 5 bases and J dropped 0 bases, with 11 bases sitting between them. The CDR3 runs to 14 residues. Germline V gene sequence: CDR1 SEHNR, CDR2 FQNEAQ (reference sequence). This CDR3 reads CASSPTISSYEQYF. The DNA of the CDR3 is TGTGCCAGCAGCCCCACTATTAGCTCCTACGAGCAGTACTTC.

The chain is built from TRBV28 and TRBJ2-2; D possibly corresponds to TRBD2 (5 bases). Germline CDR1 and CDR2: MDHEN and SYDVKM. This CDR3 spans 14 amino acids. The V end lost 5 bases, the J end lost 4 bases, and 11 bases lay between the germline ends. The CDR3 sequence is CASSLSSGTGELFF. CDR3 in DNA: TGTGCCAGCAGTCTATCAAGCGGCACCGGGGAGCTGTTTTTT.

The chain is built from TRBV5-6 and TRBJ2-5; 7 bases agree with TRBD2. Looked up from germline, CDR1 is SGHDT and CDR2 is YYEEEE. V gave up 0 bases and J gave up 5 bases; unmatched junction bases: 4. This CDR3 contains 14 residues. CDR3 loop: CASSLGSGEETQYF. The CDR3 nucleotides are TGTGCCAGCAGCTTGGGGAGCGGGGAGGAGACCCAGTACTTC.

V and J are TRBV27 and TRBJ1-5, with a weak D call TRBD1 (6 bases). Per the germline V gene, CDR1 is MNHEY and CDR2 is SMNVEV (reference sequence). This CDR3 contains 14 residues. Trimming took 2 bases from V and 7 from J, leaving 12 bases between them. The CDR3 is CASSLKGVWQPQHF. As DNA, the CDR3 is TGTGCCAGCAGTTTAAAGGGGGTATGGCAGCCCCAGCATTTT.

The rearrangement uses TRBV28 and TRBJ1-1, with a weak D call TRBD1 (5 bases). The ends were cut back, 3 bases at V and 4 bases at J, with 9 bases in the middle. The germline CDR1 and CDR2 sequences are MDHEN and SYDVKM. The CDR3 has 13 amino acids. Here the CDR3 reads CASSFQGSTEAFF. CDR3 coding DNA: TGTGCCAGCAGTTTTCAGGGTTCCACTGAAGCTTTCTTT.

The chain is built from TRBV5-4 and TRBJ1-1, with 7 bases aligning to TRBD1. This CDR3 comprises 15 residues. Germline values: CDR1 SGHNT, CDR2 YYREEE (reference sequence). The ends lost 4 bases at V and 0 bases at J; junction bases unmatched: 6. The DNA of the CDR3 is TGTGCCAGCAGCGTTCAGGGGGGGGTGAACACTGAAGCTTTCTTT. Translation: CASSVQGGVNTEAFF.

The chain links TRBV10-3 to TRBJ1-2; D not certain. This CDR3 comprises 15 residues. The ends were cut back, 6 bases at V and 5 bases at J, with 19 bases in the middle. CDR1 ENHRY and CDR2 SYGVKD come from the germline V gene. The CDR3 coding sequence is TGTGCCATCAGCCCGGGGATAACCATGGGGTATGGCTACACCTTC. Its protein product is CAISPGITMGYGYTF.

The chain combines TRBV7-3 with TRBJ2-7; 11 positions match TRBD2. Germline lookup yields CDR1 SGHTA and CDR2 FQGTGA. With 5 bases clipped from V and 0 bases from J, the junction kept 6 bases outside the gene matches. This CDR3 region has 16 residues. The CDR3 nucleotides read TGTGCCAGCAGCGCTGAGGGACTAGCGGACTCCTACGAGCAGTACTTC. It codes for CASSAEGLADSYEQYF.

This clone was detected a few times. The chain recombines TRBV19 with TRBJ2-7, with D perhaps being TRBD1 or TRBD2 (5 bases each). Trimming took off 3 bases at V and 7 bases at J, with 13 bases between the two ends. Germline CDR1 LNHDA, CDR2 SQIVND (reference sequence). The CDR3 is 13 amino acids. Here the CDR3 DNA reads TGTGCCAGTAGTATGAAAGGGGAGAGGGAGCAGTACTTC. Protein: CASSMKGEREQYF.

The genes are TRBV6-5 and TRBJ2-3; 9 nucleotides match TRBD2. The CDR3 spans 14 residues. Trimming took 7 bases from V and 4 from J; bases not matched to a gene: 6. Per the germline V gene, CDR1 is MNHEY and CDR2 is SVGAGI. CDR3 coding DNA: TGTGCCAGCAAGGGGCGGGAGGGCGCAGATACGCAGTATTTT. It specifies CASKGREGADTQYF.

CDR3 coding DNA: TGTGCCAGTAGTATAGGTTGGTCGGGGGATACGTACAATGAGCAGTTCTTC. Translation: CASSIGWSGDTYNEQFF. This chain joins TRBV19 and TRBJ2-1, with D maybe TRBD2 (6 bases). The germline V and J ends were trimmed by 1 base and 4 bases, with 17 bases remaining between them. The CDR3 consists of 17 residues. Germline lookup yields CDR1 LNHDA and CDR2 SQIVND (reference sequence).

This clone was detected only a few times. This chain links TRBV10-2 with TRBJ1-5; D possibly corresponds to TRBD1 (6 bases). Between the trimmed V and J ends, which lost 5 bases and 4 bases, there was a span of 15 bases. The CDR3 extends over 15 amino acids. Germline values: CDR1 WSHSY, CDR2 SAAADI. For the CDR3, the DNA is TGCGCCAGCAGTCAGTTACAGGGATGGAATCAGCCCCAGCATTTT. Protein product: CASSQLQGWNQPQHF.

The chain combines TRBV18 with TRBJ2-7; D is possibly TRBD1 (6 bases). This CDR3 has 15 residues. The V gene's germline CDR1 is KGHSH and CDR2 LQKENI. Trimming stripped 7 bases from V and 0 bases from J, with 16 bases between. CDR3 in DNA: TGTGCCAGCTACAGTCGGGACACGAGCTCCTACGAGCAGTACTTC. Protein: CASYSRDTSSYEQYF. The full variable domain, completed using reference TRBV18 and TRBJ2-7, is NAGVMQNPRHLVRRRGQEARLRCSPMKGHSHVYWYRQLPEEGLKFMVYLQKENIIDESGMPKERFSAEFPKEGPSILRIQQVVRGDSAAYFCASYSRDTSSYEQYFGPGTRLTVT.

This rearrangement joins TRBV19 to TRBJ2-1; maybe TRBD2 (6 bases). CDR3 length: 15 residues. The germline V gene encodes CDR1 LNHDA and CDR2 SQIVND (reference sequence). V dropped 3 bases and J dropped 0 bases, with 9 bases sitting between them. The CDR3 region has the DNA TGTGCCAGTAGTATGGTAGCGGTCTCCTACAATGAGCAGTTCTTC. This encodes CASSMVAVSYNEQFF.

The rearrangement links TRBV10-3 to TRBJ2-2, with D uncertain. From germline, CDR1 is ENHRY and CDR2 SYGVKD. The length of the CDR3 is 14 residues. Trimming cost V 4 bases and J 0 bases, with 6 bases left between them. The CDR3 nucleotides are TGTGCCATCAGTGCCGAGTCGAACACCGGGGAGCTGTTTTTT. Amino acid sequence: CAISAESNTGELFF.

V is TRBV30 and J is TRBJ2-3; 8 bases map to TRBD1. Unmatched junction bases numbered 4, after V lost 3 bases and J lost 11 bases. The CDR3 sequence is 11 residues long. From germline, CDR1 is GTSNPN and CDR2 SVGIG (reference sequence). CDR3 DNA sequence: TGTGCCTGGAGGACAGGGGCCAGGCAGTATTTT. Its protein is CAWRTGARQYF.

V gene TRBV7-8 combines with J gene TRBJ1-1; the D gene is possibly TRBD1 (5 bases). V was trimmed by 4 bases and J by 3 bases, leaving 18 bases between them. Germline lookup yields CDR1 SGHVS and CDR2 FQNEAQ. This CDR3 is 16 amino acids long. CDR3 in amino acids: CASSSRVPGRYTEAFF. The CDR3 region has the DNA TGTGCCAGCAGCTCTAGAGTGCCGGGACGTTACACTGAAGCTTTCTTT.

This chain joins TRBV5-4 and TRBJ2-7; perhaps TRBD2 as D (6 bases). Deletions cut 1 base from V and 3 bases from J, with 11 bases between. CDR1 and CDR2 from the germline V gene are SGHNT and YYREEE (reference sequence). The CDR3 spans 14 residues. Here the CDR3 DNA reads TGTGCCAGCAGCTTGTGGGACTTGCGCTACGAGCAGTACTTC. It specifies CASSLWDLRYEQYF.

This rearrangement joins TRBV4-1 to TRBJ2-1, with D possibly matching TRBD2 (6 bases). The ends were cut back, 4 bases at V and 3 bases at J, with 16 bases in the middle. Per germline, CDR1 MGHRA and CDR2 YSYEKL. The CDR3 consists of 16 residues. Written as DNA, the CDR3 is TGCGCCAGCAGCCCAAAAACTAGCCCCAGCTACAATGAGCAGTTCTTC. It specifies CASSPKTSPSYNEQFF.